The TCR beta chain described here comes from a study of cytomegalovirus exposure and HLA in healthy donors. The V end lost 6 bases, the J end lost 1 base, and 15 bases lay between the germline ends. CDR3 length: 15 amino acids. Germline V CDR1 and CDR2: SGDLS, YYNGEE. Use of 60 Vbeta and 13 Jbeta primers characterized the PCR. TCRdb's copy holds only in-frame clones and misses some; the assay was immunoSEQ multiplex PCR. The sample has more than 80,000 clones; less than 85% are singletons. This clone has just a few counts. The receptor was isolated from a man in his sixties in good health and CMV-seronegative. V and J are TRBV9 and TRBJ2-3; no firm D call. The specimen sequenced was PBMCs. CDR3 in DNA: TGTGCCAGCACTACCACGTCTCAGGGCACAGATACGCAGTATTTT. Residues: CASTTTSQGTDTQYF.